This TCR beta chain was identified during a study of blood T cell repertoires in COVID-19. This CDR3 region has 16 residues. Trimming removed 0 bases from V and 5 bases from J, with 14 bases in between. CDR1 is LNHDA and CDR2 is SQIVND in the germline V gene (reference sequence). Original data processing: Estimation of nucleated cell counts was performed using reference gene primer amplification. TCRdb keeps only in-frame clones here, not all; method: immunoSEQ multiplex PCR. V and J calls and clone size are as listed in that table; D and trimming were resolved from the DNA. The sample records about 140,000 clones, about 86% being singletons.

The specimen sequenced was peripheral blood. J is TRBJ2-1 and V is TRBV19; tentatively, D is TRBD2 (5 bases). The sequence came from a woman aged 55-70 years with active or convalescent COVID-19. CDR3 coding DNA: TGTGCCAGTAGTATAGATATGCGGCGGGCCAACAATGAGCAGTTCTTC. This encodes CASSIDMRRANNEQFF.